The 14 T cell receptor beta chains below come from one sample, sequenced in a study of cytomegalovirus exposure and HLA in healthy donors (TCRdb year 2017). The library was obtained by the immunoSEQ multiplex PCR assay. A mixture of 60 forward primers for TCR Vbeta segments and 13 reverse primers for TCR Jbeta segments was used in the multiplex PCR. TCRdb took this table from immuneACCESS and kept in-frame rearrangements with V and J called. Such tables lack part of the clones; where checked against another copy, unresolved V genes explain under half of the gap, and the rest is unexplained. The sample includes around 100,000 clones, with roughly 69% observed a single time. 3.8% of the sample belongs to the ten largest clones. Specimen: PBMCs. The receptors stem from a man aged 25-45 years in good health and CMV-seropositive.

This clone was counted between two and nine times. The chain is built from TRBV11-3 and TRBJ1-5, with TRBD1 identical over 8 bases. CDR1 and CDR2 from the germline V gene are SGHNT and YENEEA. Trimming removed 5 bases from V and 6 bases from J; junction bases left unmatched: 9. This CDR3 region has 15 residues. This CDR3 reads CASSLVDRGSQPQHF. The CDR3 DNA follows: TGTGCCAGCAGCCTTGTAGACAGGGGTAGTCAGCCCCAGCATTTT.

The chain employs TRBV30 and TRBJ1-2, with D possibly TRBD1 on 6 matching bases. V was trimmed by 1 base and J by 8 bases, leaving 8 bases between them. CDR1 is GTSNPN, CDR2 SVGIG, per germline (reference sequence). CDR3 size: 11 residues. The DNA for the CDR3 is TGTGCCTGGAGTGGAGGGGGAGGCTACACCTTC. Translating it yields CAWSGGGGYTF.

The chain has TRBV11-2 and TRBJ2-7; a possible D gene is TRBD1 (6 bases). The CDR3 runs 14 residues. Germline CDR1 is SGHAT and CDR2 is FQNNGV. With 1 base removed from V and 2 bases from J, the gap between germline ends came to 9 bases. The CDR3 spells CASSLGQATYEQYF. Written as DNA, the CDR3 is TGTGCCAGCAGCTTAGGACAGGCAACCTACGAGCAGTACTTC.

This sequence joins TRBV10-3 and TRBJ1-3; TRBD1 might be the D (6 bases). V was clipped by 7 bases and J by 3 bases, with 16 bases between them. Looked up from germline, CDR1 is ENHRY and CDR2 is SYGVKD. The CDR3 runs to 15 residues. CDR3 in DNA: TGTGCCATCAATCCGGGACAAGTTGATGGAAACACCATATATTTT. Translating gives CAINPGQVDGNTIYF.

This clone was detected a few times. The CDR3 is CASRPGLLHEQFF. The CDR3 DNA reads as TGTGCCAGCCGTCCCGGACTCCTACATGAGCAGTTCTTC. The chain joins TRBV7-9 to TRBJ2-1; tentatively, D is TRBD2 (5 bases). Per the germline V gene, CDR1 is SEHNR and CDR2 is FQNEAQ (reference sequence). The CDR3 consists of 13 residues. Trimming left V 8 bases short and J 8 bases short, with 16 bases between. The complete variable domain, with remaining parts taken from reference TRBV7-9 and TRBJ2-1, reads DTGVSQNPRHKITKRGQNVTFRCDPISEHNRLYWYRQTLGQGPEFLTYFQNEAQLEKSRLLSDRFSAERPKGSFSTLEIQRTEQGDSAMYLCASRPGLLHEQFFGPGTRLTVL.

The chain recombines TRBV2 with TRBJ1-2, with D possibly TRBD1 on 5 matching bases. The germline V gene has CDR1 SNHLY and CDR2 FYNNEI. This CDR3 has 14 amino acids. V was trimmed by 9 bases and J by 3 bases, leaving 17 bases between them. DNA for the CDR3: TGTGCCAGTATATATCACACAGGTGACTATGGCTACACCTTC. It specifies CASIYHTGDYGYTF.

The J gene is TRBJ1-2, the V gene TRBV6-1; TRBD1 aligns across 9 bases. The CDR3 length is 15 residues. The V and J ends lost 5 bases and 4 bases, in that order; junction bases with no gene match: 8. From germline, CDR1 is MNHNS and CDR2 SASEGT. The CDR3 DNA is TGTGCCAGCAGTAGGGACAGGGTACCCATCTATGGCTACACCTTC. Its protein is CASSRDRVPIYGYTF.

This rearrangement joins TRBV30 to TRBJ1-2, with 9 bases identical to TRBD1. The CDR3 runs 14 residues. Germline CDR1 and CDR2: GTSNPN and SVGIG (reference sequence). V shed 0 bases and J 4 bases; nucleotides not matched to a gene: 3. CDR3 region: CAWSVTGGGYGYTF. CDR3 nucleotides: TGTGCCTGGAGTGTAACAGGGGGCGGCTATGGCTACACCTTC.

The CDR3 is CASSPRGSGGPSTDTQYF. The DNA of the CDR3 is TGCGCCAGCAGCCCTCGGGGTAGCGGGGGACCTAGCACAGATACGCAGTATTTT. The chain combines TRBV4-1 with TRBJ2-3; 9 bases match TRBD2. CDR1 is MGHRA and CDR2 is YSYEKL in the germline V gene. V dropped 4 bases and J dropped 0; count of bases not matched to a gene: 11. This CDR3 is built from 18 residues.

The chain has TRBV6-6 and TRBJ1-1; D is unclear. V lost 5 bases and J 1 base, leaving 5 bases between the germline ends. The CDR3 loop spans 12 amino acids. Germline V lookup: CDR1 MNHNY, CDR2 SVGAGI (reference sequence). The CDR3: CASSPRNTEAFF. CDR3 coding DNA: TGTGCCAGCAGTCCCAGGAACACTGAAGCTTTCTTT.

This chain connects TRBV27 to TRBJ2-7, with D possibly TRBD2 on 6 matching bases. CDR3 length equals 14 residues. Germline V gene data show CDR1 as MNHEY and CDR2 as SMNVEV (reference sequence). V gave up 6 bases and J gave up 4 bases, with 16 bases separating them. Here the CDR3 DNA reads TGTGCCAGCAGCCGAACGGGACTCCTGTACGAGCAGTACTTC. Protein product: CASSRTGLLYEQYF.

CDR3 in amino acids: CAQVAQYF. In nucleotides, the CDR3 is TGCGCCCAAGTAGCCCAGTACTTC. The chain is built from TRBV10-1 and TRBJ2-5; no clear D. The length of the CDR3 is 8 residues. V was shortened by 11 bases and J by 9 bases, with 7 bases between the two germline ends. Germline-derived CDR1 and CDR2 are WNHNN and SYGVQD (reference sequence).

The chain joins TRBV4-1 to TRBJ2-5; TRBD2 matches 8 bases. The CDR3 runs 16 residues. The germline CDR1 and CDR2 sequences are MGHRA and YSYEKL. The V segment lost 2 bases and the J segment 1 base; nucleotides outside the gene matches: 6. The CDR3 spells CASSQRRGVGQETQYF. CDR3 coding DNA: TGCGCCAGCAGCCAAAGGCGGGGGGTGGGCCAAGAGACCCAGTACTTC.

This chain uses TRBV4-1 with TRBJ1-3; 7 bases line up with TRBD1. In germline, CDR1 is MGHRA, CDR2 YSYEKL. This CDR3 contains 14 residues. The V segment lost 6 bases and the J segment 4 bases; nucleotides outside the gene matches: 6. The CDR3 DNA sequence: TGCGCCAGCAGACCTCCGGGACAGGGAAACACCATATATTTT. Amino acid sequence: CASRPPGQGNTIYF.